The 5 T cell receptor beta chains listed next were all sequenced from one sample in a study of cytomegalovirus exposure and HLA in healthy donors. A multiplex PCR was run with 60 Vbeta primers and 13 Jbeta primers. Measured with immunoSEQ multiplex PCR; TCRdb has only the in-frame clones, and not every one. The sample comprises about 140,000 clones, 80% to 85% of which are singletons, and over 0.95% rests with the top ten. Sequencing was done on a sample of PBMCs. The receptors originated from a female donor in good health and CMV-seronegative.

In this sample, this clone turned up a few times. The chain couples TRBV29-1 to TRBJ1-1; D is possibly TRBD1 (6 bases). Germline assignment: CDR1 SQVTM and CDR2 ANQGSEA. The CDR3 covers 14 residues. V was clipped by 5 bases and J by 1 base, with 14 bases between them. The CDR3 sequence is CSVKRTVKNTEAFF. CDR3 nucleotides: TGCAGCGTTAAGAGGACAGTAAAGAACACTGAAGCTTTCTTT.

V is TRBV21-1 and J is TRBJ1-5; TRBD1, the table's D call, was not compared with the DNA. TRBV21-1 is listed as a pseudogene. The CDR3 contains 16 residues. The CDR3: CASSSRGTGGVQPQHF. CDR3 coding DNA: TGTGCCAGCAGCAGCCGAGGGACAGGGGGTGTTCAGCCCCAGCATTTT.

There are a few counts of this clone. The chain carries TRBV6-1 and TRBJ2-1; perhaps TRBD1 as D (5 bases). The germline gives CDR1 MNHNS, CDR2 SASEGT. V was trimmed by 1 base and J by 5 bases, leaving 9 bases between them. The CDR3 totals 14 residues. In nucleotides, the CDR3 is TGTGCCAGCAGTGAAGTAGCAGGGAACAATGAGCAGTTCTTC. Encoded protein: CASSEVAGNNEQFF.

This chain uses TRBV6-5 with TRBJ1-2; no definite D call. The V and J ends lost 0 bases and 4 bases respectively, with 9 bases between them. CDR1 is MNHEY, CDR2 SVGAGI, per germline. The CDR3 is made up of 14 amino acids. CDR3: CASSYSSSSYGYTF. The CDR3 nucleotides are TGTGCCAGCAGTTACTCGTCGAGTAGCTATGGCTACACCTTC.

This rearrangement joins TRBV25-1 to TRBJ2-7; D perhaps matches TRBD1 (5 bases). CDR3 length: 14 amino acids. Trimming stripped 4 bases from V and 0 bases from J, with 10 bases between. Germline CDR1 reads MGHDK; CDR2 reads SYGVNS. CDR3 coding DNA: TGTGCCAGCAGTGGACAGTCGGACTCCTACGAGCAGTACTTC. This encodes CASSGQSDSYEQYF.